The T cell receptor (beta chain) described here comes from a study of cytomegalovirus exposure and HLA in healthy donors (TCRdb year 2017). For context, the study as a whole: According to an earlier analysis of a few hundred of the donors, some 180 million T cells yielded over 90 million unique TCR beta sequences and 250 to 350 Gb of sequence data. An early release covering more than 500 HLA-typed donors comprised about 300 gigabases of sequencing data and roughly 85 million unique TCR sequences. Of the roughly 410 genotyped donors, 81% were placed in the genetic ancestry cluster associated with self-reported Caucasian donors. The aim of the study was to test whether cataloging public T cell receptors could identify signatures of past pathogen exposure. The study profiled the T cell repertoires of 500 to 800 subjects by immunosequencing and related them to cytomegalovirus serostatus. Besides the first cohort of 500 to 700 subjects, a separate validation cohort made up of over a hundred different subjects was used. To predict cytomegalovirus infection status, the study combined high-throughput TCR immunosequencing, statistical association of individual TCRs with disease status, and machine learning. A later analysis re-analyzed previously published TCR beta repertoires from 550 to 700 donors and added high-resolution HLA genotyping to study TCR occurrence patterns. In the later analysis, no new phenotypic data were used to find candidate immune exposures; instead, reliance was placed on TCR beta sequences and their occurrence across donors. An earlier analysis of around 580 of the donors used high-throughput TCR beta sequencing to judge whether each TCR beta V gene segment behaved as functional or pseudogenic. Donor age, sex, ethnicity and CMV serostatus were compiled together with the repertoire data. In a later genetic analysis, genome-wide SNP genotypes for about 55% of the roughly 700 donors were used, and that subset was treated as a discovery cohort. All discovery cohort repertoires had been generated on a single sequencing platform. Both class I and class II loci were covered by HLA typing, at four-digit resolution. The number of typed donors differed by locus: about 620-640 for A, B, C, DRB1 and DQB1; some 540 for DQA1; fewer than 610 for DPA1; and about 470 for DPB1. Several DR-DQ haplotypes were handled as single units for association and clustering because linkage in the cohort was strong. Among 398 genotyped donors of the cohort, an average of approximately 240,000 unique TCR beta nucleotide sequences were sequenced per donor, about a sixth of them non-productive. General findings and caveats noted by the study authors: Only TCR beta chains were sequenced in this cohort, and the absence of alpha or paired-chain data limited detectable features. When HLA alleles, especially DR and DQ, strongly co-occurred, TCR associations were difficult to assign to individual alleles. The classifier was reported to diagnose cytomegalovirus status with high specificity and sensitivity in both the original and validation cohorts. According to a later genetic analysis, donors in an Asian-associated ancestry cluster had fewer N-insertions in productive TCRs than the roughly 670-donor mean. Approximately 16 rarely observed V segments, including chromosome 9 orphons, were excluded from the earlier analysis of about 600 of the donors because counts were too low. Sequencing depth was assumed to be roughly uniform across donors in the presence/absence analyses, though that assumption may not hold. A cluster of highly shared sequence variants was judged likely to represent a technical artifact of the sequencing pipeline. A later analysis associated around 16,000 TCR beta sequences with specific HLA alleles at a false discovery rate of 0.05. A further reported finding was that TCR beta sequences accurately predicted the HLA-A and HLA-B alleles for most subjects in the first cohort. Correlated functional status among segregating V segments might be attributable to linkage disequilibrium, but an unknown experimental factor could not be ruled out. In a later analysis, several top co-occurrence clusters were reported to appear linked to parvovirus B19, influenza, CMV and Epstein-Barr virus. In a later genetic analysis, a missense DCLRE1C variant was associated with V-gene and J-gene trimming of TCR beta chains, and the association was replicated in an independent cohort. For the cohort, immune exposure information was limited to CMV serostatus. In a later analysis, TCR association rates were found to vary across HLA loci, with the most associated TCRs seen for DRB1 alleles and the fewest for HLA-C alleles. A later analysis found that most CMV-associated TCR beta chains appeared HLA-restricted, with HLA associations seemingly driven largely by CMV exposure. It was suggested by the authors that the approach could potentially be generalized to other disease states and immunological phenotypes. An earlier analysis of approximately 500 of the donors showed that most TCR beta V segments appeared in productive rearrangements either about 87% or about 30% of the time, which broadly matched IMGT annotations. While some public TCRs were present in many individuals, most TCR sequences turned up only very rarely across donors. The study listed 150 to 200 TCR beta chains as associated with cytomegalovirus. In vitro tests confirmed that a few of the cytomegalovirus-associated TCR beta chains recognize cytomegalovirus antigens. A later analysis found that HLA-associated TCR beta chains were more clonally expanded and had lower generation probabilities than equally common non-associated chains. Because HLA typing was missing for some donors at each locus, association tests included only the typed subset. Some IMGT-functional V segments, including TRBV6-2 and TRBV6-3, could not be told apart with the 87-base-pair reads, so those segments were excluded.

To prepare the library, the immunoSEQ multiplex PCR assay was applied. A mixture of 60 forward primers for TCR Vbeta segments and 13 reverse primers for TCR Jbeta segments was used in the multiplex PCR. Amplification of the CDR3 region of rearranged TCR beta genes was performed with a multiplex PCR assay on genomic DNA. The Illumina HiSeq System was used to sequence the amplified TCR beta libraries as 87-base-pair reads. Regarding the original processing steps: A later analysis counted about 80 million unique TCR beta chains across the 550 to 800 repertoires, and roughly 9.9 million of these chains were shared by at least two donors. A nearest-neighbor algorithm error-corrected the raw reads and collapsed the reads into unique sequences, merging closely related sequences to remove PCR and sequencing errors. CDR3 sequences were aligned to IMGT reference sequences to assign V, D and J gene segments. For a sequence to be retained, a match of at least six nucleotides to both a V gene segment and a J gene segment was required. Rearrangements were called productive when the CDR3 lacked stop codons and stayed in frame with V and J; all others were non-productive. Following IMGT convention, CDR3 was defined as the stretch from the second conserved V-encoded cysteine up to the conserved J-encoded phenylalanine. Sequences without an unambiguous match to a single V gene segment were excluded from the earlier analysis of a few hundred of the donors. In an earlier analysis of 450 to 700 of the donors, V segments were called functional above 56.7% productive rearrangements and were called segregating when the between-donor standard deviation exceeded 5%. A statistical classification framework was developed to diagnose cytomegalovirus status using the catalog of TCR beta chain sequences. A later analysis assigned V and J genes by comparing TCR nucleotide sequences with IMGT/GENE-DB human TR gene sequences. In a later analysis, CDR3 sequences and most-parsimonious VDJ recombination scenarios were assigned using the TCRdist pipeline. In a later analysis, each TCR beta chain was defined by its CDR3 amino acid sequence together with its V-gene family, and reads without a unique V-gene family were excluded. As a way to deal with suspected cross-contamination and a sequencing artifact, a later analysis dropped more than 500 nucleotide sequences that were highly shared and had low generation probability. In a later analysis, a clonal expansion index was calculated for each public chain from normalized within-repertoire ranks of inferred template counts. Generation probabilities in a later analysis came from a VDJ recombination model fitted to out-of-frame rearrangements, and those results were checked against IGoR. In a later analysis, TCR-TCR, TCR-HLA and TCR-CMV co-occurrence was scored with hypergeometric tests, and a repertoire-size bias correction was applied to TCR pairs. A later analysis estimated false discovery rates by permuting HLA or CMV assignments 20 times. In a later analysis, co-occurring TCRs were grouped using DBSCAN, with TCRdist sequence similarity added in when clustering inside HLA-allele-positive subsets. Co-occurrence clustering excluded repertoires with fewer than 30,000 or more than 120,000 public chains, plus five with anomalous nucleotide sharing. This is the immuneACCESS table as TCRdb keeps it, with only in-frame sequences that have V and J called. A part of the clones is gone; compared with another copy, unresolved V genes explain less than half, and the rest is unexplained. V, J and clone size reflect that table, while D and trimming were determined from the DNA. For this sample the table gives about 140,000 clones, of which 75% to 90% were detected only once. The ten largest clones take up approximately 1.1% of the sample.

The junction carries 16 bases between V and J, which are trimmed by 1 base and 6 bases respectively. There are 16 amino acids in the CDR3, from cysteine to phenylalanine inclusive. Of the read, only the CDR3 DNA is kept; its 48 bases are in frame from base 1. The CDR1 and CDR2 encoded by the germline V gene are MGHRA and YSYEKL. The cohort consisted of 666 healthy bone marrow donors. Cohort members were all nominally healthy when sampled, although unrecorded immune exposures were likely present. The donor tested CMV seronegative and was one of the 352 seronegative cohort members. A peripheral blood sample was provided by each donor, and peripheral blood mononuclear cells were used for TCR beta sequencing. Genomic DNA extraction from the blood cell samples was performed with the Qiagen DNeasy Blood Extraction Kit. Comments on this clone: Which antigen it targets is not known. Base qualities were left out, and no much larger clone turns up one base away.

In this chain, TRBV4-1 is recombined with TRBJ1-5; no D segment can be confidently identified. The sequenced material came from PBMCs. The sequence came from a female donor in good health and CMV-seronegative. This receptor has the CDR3 CASSQGTASGVQPQHF. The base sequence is TGCGCCAGCAGCCAAGGAACGGCTAGCGGGGTTCAGCCCCAGCATTTT.